The next 8 T cell receptor beta chains were all read from a single sample in a study of cytomegalovirus exposure and HLA in healthy donors. PCR employed 60 Vbeta and 13 Jbeta primers. Only in-frame clones appear in the TCRdb table, and some are missing; sequencing was by immunoSEQ multiplex PCR. The repertoire includes about 82,000 clones, 74% of them detected once, and 6% to 8% sits in the top ten. Sample: PBMCs. The receptors were gathered from a woman aged 45-65 years in good health and CMV-seropositive.

A single count supports this clone. The V call is TRBV5-1, the J call TRBJ2-4; D is perhaps TRBD1 (6 bases). CDR1 SGHRS and CDR2 YFSETQ come from the germline V gene. V was trimmed by 0 bases and J by 4 bases, leaving 8 bases between them. The CDR3 loop spans 14 amino acids. Here the CDR3 DNA reads TGCGCCAGCAGCTTGGACAGGGATAAAAACATTCAGTACTTC. This sequence encodes CASSLDRDKNIQYF. Combining the CDR3 with reference TRBV5-1 and TRBJ2-4 gives the whole variable domain KAGVTQTPRYLIKTRGQQVTLSCSPISGHRSVSWYQQTPGQGLQFLFEYFSETQRNKGNFPGRFSGRQFSNSRSEMNVSTLELGDSALYLCASSLDRDKNIQYFGAGTRLSVL.

The V call is TRBV7-9, the J call TRBJ2-1; TRBD1 might be the D (6 bases). Germline V lookup: CDR1 SEHNR, CDR2 FQNEAQ (reference sequence). The V and J ends lost 6 bases and 7 bases respectively, with 10 bases between them. The CDR3 has 12 residues. The CDR3 loop is CASRPQGNEQFF. CDR3 bases: TGTGCCAGCAGGCCTCAGGGGAATGAGCAGTTCTTC.

J is TRBJ2-7 and V is TRBV10-3, with 10 bases that match TRBD2. Germline V gene lookup returns CDR1 ENHRY and CDR2 SYGVKD. The trim removed 6 bases at V and 4 bases at J, leaving 6 bases unmatched. CDR3 size: 14 residues. The CDR3 DNA follows: TGTGCCATCAGCGATAGCGGGAGGCGATACGAGCAGTACTTC. Translation gives CAISDSGRRYEQYF.

The rearrangement links TRBV19 to TRBJ2-1; tentative D call: TRBD2 (5 bases). Per germline, CDR1 LNHDA and CDR2 SQIVND (reference sequence). The V and J ends lost 6 bases and 5 bases respectively, with 14 bases between them. The CDR3 covers 14 residues. The CDR3, as DNA: TGTGCCAGTAGGGATCGAGGGTTTAACAATGAGCAGTTCTTC. This sequence encodes CASRDRGFNNEQFF.

Of note for this clone: Other DNA sequences within the sample encode an identical CDR3. V and J are TRBV19 and TRBJ1-1; D gene ambiguous. The CDR3 consists of 13 residues. V was trimmed by 8 bases and J by 1 base, leaving 11 bases between them. Looked up from germline, CDR1 is LNHDA and CDR2 is SQIVND (reference sequence). CDR3 nucleotides: TGTGCCAGTTCGCTAGGCCAGAACACTGAAGCTTTCTTT. This encodes CASSLGQNTEAFF.

There are a few counts of this clone. This chain connects TRBV29-1 to TRBJ1-1, with D unclear. CDR1 is SQVTM, CDR2 ANQGSEA, per germline. The CDR3 extends over 13 amino acids. The V gene lost 6 bases and the J gene lost 3 bases, with 14 bases spanning the gap. In DNA form, the CDR3 reads TGCAGCGTACCCGCGGAGGGCTACACTGAAGCTTTCTTT. It translates to CSVPAEGYTEAFF.

Only a few counts were recorded for this clone. This rearrangement joins TRBV6-1 to TRBJ2-7; TRBD1 aligns across 7 bases. The CDR3 loop spans 15 amino acids. With 6 bases clipped from V and 0 bases from J, the junction kept 8 bases outside the gene matches. Germline CDR1 and CDR2: MNHNS and SASEGT. The CDR3 bases are TGTGCCAGCAGATCCCCGGGACAGAGCTCCTACGAGCAGTACTTC. This gives the protein CASRSPGQSSYEQYF.

The chain has TRBV11-3 and TRBJ2-7, with TRBD2 as a possible D gene (5 bases). V shed 1 base and J shed 5 bases, with 12 bases lying between them. The CDR3 has 14 residues. Per germline, CDR1 SGHNT and CDR2 YENEEA. CDR3 nucleotide sequence: TGTGCCAGCAGCTTAGGAACCAGCGGCCACGAGCAGTACTTC. Residues: CASSLGTSGHEQYF.